Sequencing of this T cell receptor beta chain was carried out in a study of blood T cell repertoires in COVID-19 (TCRdb year 2020). Regarding the study in general: The collaborator samples originated in the United States, Italy and Spain and spanned the acute and convalescent phases of COVID-19. Where HLA class I and class II types were available, the types were taken from metadata supplied by the sample provider, not from assay-based typing. A freely available public database, intended as a resource for researchers studying the immune response to SARS-CoV-2, is where the repertoires were released. The prospective study material was composed of cDNA or gDNA derived from T cells, B-cell-depleted T cells, or PBMCs. Samples came from the ongoing ImmuneRACE study (first 160 participants) plus 1,254 subjects from 6 global collaborators. The dataset comprised deeply sampled blood TCRbeta repertoires from subjects exposed to, actively infected with, or recovered from COVID-19. Sample metadata almost always included a de-identified subject ID, COVID-19 status, age in years and sex. Overall study results and their limits: The quantity of clinical and demographic metadata differed by source and by participant and was supplied without curation.

The CDR3 covers 14 residues, taking in both the cysteine and the phenylalanine. CDR3 DNA only is kept here, 42 bases in frame from base 1. The junction shows trimming of 8 bases on V and 4 bases on J, plus 15 bases between the germline ends. CDR1 SGHTA and CDR2 FQGTGA are derived from the germline V gene. At one collaborating source in Seattle, patients were enrolled during active infection and were followed longitudinally through the course of disease. Collaborating institutions collected whole blood in K2EDTA tubes following their own protocols. Collaborator samples were shipped for TCRbeta analysis as frozen whole blood, isolated PBMCs, or DNA extracted from either sample type. As to this clone: Its antigen target is currently unknown. Base qualities are not recorded, but no much larger clone differs from it by a single base.

The immunoSEQ Assay, a bias-controlled multiplex PCR, was used to amplify TCRbeta CDR3 regions from genomic DNA. From the authors' description of their analysis: The number of nucleated cells in each sample was estimated from the amplification of reference gene primers within the assay. To quantify the absolute abundance of each unique TCRbeta CDR3 rearrangement, sequence reads were collapsed and filtered. For each sample, productive Simpson clonality was calculated as the square root of Simpson's diversity index across productive rearrangements. In TCRdb, the immuneACCESS table is reduced to in-frame sequences with V and J assigned. These tables do not hold every clone; where another copy was compared, an unresolved V gene accounts for under half, and the others remain unexplained. That table furnishes V, J and clone size, whereas the DNA furnished D and trimming. In this sample the table shows 200,000 to 250,000 clones, over 75% of which occur a single time. The ten largest clones capture roughly 2.2% of the sample.

The origin of this receptor is a woman aged 70-85 years with COVID-19, enrolled during active disease. The sample was peripheral blood. The chain is assembled from TRBV7-3 and TRBJ2-1; 5 matching bases give a weak D call of TRBD2. The CDR3 region: CASGTGSEYNEQFF. The sequence in DNA is TGTGCCAGCGGAACCGGTAGCGAATACAATGAGCAGTTCTTC.